What follows are 17 T cell receptor beta chains derived from one specimen sequenced in a study of T cell changes during pregnancy in multiple sclerosis. Sequenced by immunoSEQ multiplex PCR; TCRdb stores in-frame clones only, minus some. The table has about 38,000 clones, more than 90% seen once; the top ten hold around 6%. The sample was CD8+ T cells from peripheral blood mononuclear cells, taken in the third trimester of pregnancy. The origin of the receptors is a female donor with multiple sclerosis, enrolled in a pregnancy study.

The chain links TRBV29-1 to TRBJ1-2; D is unclear. Germline CDR1 reads SQVTM; CDR2 reads ANQGSEA. V was cut by 0 bases and J by 2 bases, with 10 bases left in between. The CDR3 has 14 amino acids. The CDR3 protein is CSVEDRAVNYGYTF. The CDR3 DNA sequence: TGCAGCGTTGAAGATCGTGCGGTGAACTATGGCTACACCTTC.

This chain connects TRBV7-9 to TRBJ2-5; TRBD2 matches at 9 bases. Germline V gene data show CDR1 as SEHNR and CDR2 as FQNEAQ (reference sequence). The CDR3 is made up of 14 amino acids. Trimming cost V 5 bases and J 3 bases; bases outside gene matches: 4. DNA of the CDR3: TGTGCCAGCAGCGGCCGACTAGCGGAAGAGACCCAGTACTTC. Translation: CASSGRLAEETQYF.

V gene TRBV13 combines with J gene TRBJ2-1; D is possibly TRBD1 (5 bases). Germline CDR1 reads PRHDT; CDR2 reads FYEKMQ (reference sequence). The germline V and J ends were trimmed by 1 base and 1 base, with 5 bases remaining between them. CDR3 length: 14 residues. This CDR3 is CASSLAGSYNEQFF. CDR3 DNA: TGTGCCAGCAGCTTAGCAGGGTCCTACAATGAGCAGTTCTTC.

This chain links TRBV7-9 with TRBJ2-7, with TRBD1 matching over 8 bases. This CDR3 contains 14 residues. V trimming: 2 bases; J trimming: 4 bases; junction bases outside the gene matches: 4. Germline V gene sequence: CDR1 SEHNR, CDR2 FQNEAQ (reference sequence). This CDR3 is CASSLRDRHYEQYF. The CDR3 bases are TGTGCCAGCAGCTTACGGGACAGGCATTACGAGCAGTACTTC.

The gene calls are TRBV5-4 and TRBJ1-2; no clear D gene. Looked up from germline, CDR1 is SGHNT and CDR2 is YYREEE (reference sequence). This CDR3 is built from 15 residues. Trimming stripped 7 bases from V and 1 base from J, with 17 bases between. CDR3 sequence reads: CASAPNKEINYGYTF. DNA of the CDR3: TGTGCCAGCGCCCCTAATAAGGAGATTAACTATGGCTACACCTTC.

About this clone: The junction differs from germline at one of its ends, possibly a read error. DNA for the CDR3: TGTGCCAGCAGCTTGGGGCTGACAGGGGTATTT. Translation: CASSLGLTGVF. The rearrangement links TRBV5-6 to TRBJ1-1; the match to TRBD1 covers 8 bases. Germline V gene lookup returns CDR1 SGHDT and CDR2 YYEEEE. CDR3 size: 11 residues.

The chain uses TRBV29-1 and TRBJ2-7; the D gene is possibly TRBD1 (5 bases). Looked up from germline, CDR1 is SQVTM and CDR2 is ANQGSEA. V was trimmed by 0 bases and J by 3 bases, leaving 9 bases between them. The CDR3 has 13 residues. The CDR3 DNA sequence: TGCAGCGTTGAAGATCGGACAAGCTACGAGCAGTACTTC. Its translation: CSVEDRTSYEQYF.

This chain links TRBV13 with TRBJ2-7; D not certain. Per germline, CDR1 PRHDT and CDR2 FYEKMQ (reference sequence). This CDR3 has 13 residues. Trimming stripped 1 base from V and 0 bases from J, with 4 bases between. The CDR3 loop is CASSLESSYEQYF. CDR3 sequence (DNA): TGTGCCAGCAGCTTAGAGAGCTCCTACGAGCAGTACTTC.

This CDR3 is CASSVDGGDTQYF. The CDR3 DNA follows: TGTGCCAGCAGCGTAGATGGAGGGGACACGCAGTATTTT. V is TRBV9 and J is TRBJ2-3, with D tentatively TRBD2 (6 bases). The germline CDR1 and CDR2 sequences are SGDLS and YYNGEE. The CDR3 runs to 13 residues. V lost 0 bases and J 9 bases, leaving 11 bases between the germline ends.

The V and J genes are TRBV19 and TRBJ2-6, with 12 bases identical to TRBD1. Germline V lookup: CDR1 LNHDA, CDR2 SQIVND (reference sequence). V trimming: 6 bases; J trimming: 2 bases; junction bases outside the gene matches: 17. The CDR3 covers 21 residues. The chain's CDR3 is CASSPLSSGTGGPTGANVLTF. Here the CDR3 DNA reads TGTGCCAGTAGCCCCCTGAGTTCGGGGACAGGGGGCCCAACTGGGGCCAACGTCCTGACTTTC.

The CDR3 loop reads CASSLNRVPTDTQYF. CDR3 coding DNA: TGTGCCAGCAGCTTGAACCGGGTACCTACAGATACGCAGTATTTT. The V and J genes are TRBV5-6 and TRBJ2-3; D is unresolved. Deletions cut 1 base from V and 3 bases from J, with 12 bases between. Per germline, CDR1 SGHDT and CDR2 YYEEEE. The CDR3 sequence is 15 residues long.

The chain recombines TRBV7-9 with TRBJ2-1, with a tentative D call TRBD2 (6 bases). CDR1 is SEHNR, CDR2 FQNEAQ, per germline (reference sequence). This CDR3 is 12 amino acids long. The germline V and J ends were trimmed by 5 bases and 10 bases, with 12 bases remaining between them. The CDR3 DNA reads as TGTGCCAGCAGCCGACTAGGTGGGGAGCAGTTCTTC. Protein: CASSRLGGEQFF.

The count of this clone is one. This chain links TRBV5-5 with TRBJ2-7, with a tentative D call TRBD2 (6 bases). V was shortened by 0 bases and J by 3 bases, with 19 bases between the two germline ends. The CDR3 is made up of 17 amino acids. Germline CDR1 reads SGHKS; CDR2 reads YYEKEE (reference sequence). CDR3 nucleotides: TGTGCCAGCAGCTTGGAGGGTCCGGGACTTATTTTCTACGAGCAGTACTTC. Its translation is CASSLEGPGLIFYEQYF. The whole variable domain, remainder taken from reference TRBV5-5 and TRBJ2-7, is DAGVTQSPTHLIKTRGQQVTLRCSPISGHKSVSWYQQVLGQGPQFIFQYYEKEERGRGNFPDRFSARQFPNYSSELNVNALLLGDSALYLCASSLEGPGLIFYEQYFGPGTRLTVT.

This chain links TRBV7-9 with TRBJ2-3, with D possibly matching TRBD2 (6 bases). Germline V CDR1 and CDR2: SEHNR, FQNEAQ (reference sequence). There are 14 residues in the CDR3. Trimming stripped 5 bases from V and 7 bases from J, with 16 bases between. CDR3 nucleotides: TGTGCCAGCAGCCAGTGGGCTAGCGAGCATACGCAGTATTTT. This sequence encodes CASSQWASEHTQYF.

The chain carries TRBV19 and TRBJ2-6, with 10 bases that match TRBD2. This CDR3 is 21 amino acids long. Germline V gene sequence: CDR1 LNHDA, CDR2 SQIVND (reference sequence). V lost 4 bases, J lost 0 bases, and 15 bases stayed unmatched. The CDR3 DNA reads as TGTGCCAGTAGTACCATCGGACTAGCGGTCTCCGAAAACTCTGGGGCCAACGTCCTGACTTTC. Protein: CASSTIGLAVSENSGANVLTF.

This chain connects TRBV6-5 to TRBJ2-7; 9 nucleotides align to TRBD2. V was clipped by 4 bases and J by 4 bases; unmatched bases: 5. From germline, CDR1 is MNHEY and CDR2 SVGAGI. There are 14 residues in the CDR3. The CDR3 DNA reads as TGTGCCAGCAGTTTGTTAGCGGGAGTGTACGAGCAGTACTTC. As protein: CASSLLAGVYEQYF.

The chain couples TRBV2 to TRBJ1-4, with D uncertain. The CDR3 is made up of 15 amino acids. CDR1 is SNHLY, CDR2 FYNNEI, per germline. Trimming left V 6 bases short and J 6 bases short, with 17 bases between. The CDR3 DNA is TGTGCCAGCAGAGACACCATAGCGATAGATGAAAAACTGTTTTTT. Translation: CASRDTIAIDEKLFF.